Given below is one T cell receptor (beta chain) in context. Its antigen is currently unknown. Other DNA sequences in the same sample also yield this CDR3. The data originate from a study of cytomegalovirus exposure and HLA in healthy donors. The CDR3 contains 16 residues. V was cut by 2 bases and J by 4 bases, with 17 bases left in between. The germline V gene encodes CDR1 SGHAT and CDR2 FQNNGV. The PCR used 60 Vbeta and 13 Jbeta primers. TCRdb's table, derived via immunoSEQ multiplex PCR, lists solely in-frame clones and lacks some. The sample lists fewer than 200,000 clones; more than 70% were seen once. Study-wide findings and caveats: Within an earlier analysis, most TCR beta V segments proved productive either about 90% or about 30% of the time.

The origin of this receptor is a male donor in good health and CMV-seronegative. The chain employs TRBV11-2 and TRBJ1-2, with D unclear. The sequencing input was PBMCs. CDR3 loop: CASSLSGFATLYGYTF. The CDR3, as DNA: TGTGCCAGCAGCTTATCGGGATTTGCGACCCTCTATGGCTACACCTTC.